This T cell receptor (beta chain) was identified during a study of regulatory T cells in long-lasting Graves disease. Study-level background: Patients with new Graves' disease had used antithyroid drugs below 3 months. General study findings and limits: Patients with persistent disease showed a bias toward TRBV28, TRBJ1-2 and TRBJ2-5.

The CDR3 totals 14 residues. V lost 6 bases and J lost 7, with 18 bases in between. Germline-derived CDR1 and CDR2 are SQVTM and ANQGSEA. This clonotype was detected many times. Its antigen is currently unknown. Time point given: newly diagnosed GD, antithyroid drugs for less than 3 months. Following extraction of RNA from PBMCs, that RNA was used to make the TCR library. Researchers made TCR beta libraries by using iRepertoire HTBI primers and running Arm-PCR on CDR3 regions. TCRdb reanalysed the multiplex PCR reads using MiXCR and keeps one entry per CDR3 protein. This table holds a few hundred thousand distinct CDR3 sequences, approximately 13% found once. The same specimen was also included in a second study, on T cells in Graves' hyperthyroidism and ophthalmopathy. This second report adds: For Graves' hyperthyroidism to be stable, ophthalmopathy could not progress within 18 months. First-round RT-PCR targeting the TCR CDR3 was performed with the HTBI primer set.

The receptor was isolated from a man between 25 and 39 years old with Graves disease. The chain uses TRBV29-1 and TRBJ2-2; possible D gene TRBD1, 6 bases. The input for sequencing was peripheral blood mononuclear cells (PBMCs), taken at new diagnosis, from a patient treated with antithyroid drugs. The DNA for the CDR3 is TGCAGCGTGGGTGCGTTGGGGGCCGACGGGGAGCTGTTTTTT. It encodes CSVGALGADGELFF.